This T cell receptor (beta chain) appears in the sequencing data of a study of T cells in Graves' hyperthyroidism and ophthalmopathy. Study-level points and caveats: Ophthalmopathy onset followed model prediction by a median roughly 6.5 months. Blood held most thyroid clonotypes expanded above 0.001 frequency.

Uncontrolled infection, other autoimmune disease, pregnancy or lactation disqualified patients from enrolment. This sample holds PBMCs from around 9.9 ml fresh peripheral blood. The germline V gene encodes CDR1 KGHSH and CDR2 LQKENI. V lost 3 bases and J lost 7, with 10 bases in between. This CDR3 contains 12 residues. This clonotype was detected ten times or more. Its antigen is currently unknown. Amplification yielded TCR beta CDR3 regions, with RNA transcripts as the source. HTBI primers were employed in a first-round RT-PCR of the TCR CDR3. TCRdb reprocessed the multiplex PCR reads with MiXCR, giving one entry per CDR3 protein. The sample has about 350,000 distinct CDR3 sequences; nearly 15% are singletons.

Sequenced sample: blood. The chain links TRBV18 to TRBJ2-7; D possibly corresponds to TRBD2 (5 bases). The receptor was derived from a woman aged 55-70 years with Graves' ophthalmopathy. The CDR3 coding sequence is TGTGCCAGCTCACCGGGAGAGAGGGAGCAGTACTTC. It encodes CASSPGEREQYF.